A selection of T cell receptor beta chains follows, all from one sample in a study of T cells in Graves' hyperthyroidism and ophthalmopathy. TCRdb processed the multiplex PCR reads anew with MiXCR; each CDR3 protein has one entry. Of hundreds of thousands of distinct CDR3 sequences listed, roughly 17% are singletons. Sequences were obtained from blood. These receptors were taken from a woman in her 30s with Graves' hyperthyroidism. CDR3s include the opening cysteine and the closing phenylalanine or tryptophan. Each record gives: CDR3 DNA, CDR3 protein, clone size, V gene, J gene, D gene. D genes are given only for firm matches. Rows give clone size only sometimes, using once, few, many, or a class for an expanded clone.

DNA: TGTGCCAGCAGTTCCGCAGGGGTTCGCGAAAAACTGTTTTTT; CDR3: CASSSAGVREKLFF; size: NA; V: TRBV6-5; J: TRBJ1-4; D: NA
DNA: TGTGCCAGCAGCCACTGGGGACTAGCGGGAACTCAAGAGACCCAGTACTTC; CDR3: CASSHWGLAGTQETQYF; size: many; V: TRBV13; J: TRBJ2-5; D: TRBD2
DNA: TGTGCCATCAGTGAGTCGAGCGGGTCCTCCTACGAGCAGTACTTC; CDR3: CAISESSGSSYEQYF; size: many; V: TRBV10-3; J: TRBJ2-7; D: NA
DNA: TGCAGTGCTAGAGAATGGCAGGGGGAGAACACTGAAGCTTTCTTT; CDR3: CSAREWQGENTEAFF; size: NA; V: TRBV20-1; J: TRBJ1-1; D: TRBD1
DNA: TGTGCCAGCAGCGTAGAGCCCGGGACAGACTACGAGCAGTACTTC; CDR3: CASSVEPGTDYEQYF; size: NA; V: TRBV9; J: TRBJ2-7; D: TRBD1
DNA: TGTGCCAGCAGCGCGGGAAACACCGGGGAGCTGTTTTTT; CDR3: CASSAGNTGELFF; size: NA; V: TRBV2; J: TRBJ2-2; D: NA
DNA: TGTGCCAGCAGCGCGACTAGCGGGATCCCCGATAGCTCCTACAATGAGCAGTTCTTC; CDR3: CASSATSGIPDSSYNEQFF; size: NA; V: TRBV9; J: TRBJ2-1; D: TRBD2
DNA: TGCAGTGCTAGTGGTGGAACCACTGAAGCTTTCTTT; CDR3: CSASGGTTEAFF; size: few; V: TRBV20-1; J: TRBJ1-1; D: NA
DNA: TGTGCCAGCAGCCGAGGGACTAGCGGCTACTACAATGAGCAGTTCTTC; CDR3: CASSRGTSGYYNEQFF; size: many; V: TRBV5-6; J: TRBJ2-1; D: TRBD2
DNA: TGTGCCAGCAGTTTGGGGGGAGGGATCTACGGGCAGTACTTC; CDR3: CASSLGGGIYGQYF; size: many; V: TRBV12-3/TRBV12-4; J: TRBJ2-7; D: TRBD2
DNA: TGTGCCAGCAGCCCGGCCCCCCCCTGGGACATTCAGTACTTC; CDR3: CASSPAPPWDIQYF; size: many; V: TRBV3-1; J: TRBJ2-4; D: NA
DNA: TGTGCCAGCAGTTTAGTGAACACTGAAGCTTTCTTT; CDR3: CASSLVNTEAFF; size: many; V: TRBV7-8; J: TRBJ1-1; D: NA
DNA: TGCAGTGCTAGAGATTTTCGGCAGGGGGAACCAGCCCAGCATTTT; CDR3: CSARDFRQGEPAQHF; size: many; V: TRBV20-1; J: TRBJ1-5; D: TRBD1
DNA: TGTGCCAGCGTGGCCAGGGGGGGATTCGGAGAGACCCAGTACTTC; CDR3: CASVARGGFGETQYF; size: few; V: TRBV6-9; J: TRBJ2-5; D: NA
DNA: TGTGCCAGCAGCTTAGGAACAGCTTGGGGCAAAAACATTCAGTACTTC; CDR3: CASSLGTAWGKNIQYF; size: NA; V: TRBV7-8; J: TRBJ2-4; D: NA
DNA: TGTGCCAGCAGTTTGGACCATAGGGTTATGAATTCACCCCTCCACTTT; CDR3: CASSLDHRVMNSPLHF; size: many; V: TRBV27; J: TRBJ1-6; D: NA
DNA: TGTGCCAGCTCACCAGGGACAGGGGCCTATCAGCCCCAGCATTTT; CDR3: CASSPGTGAYQPQHF; size: NA; V: TRBV18; J: TRBJ1-5; D: TRBD1
DNA: TGCAGTGGATTCCGGGAAAGTAGGTCCTACGAGCAGTACTTC; CDR3: CSGFRESRSYEQYF; size: many; V: TRBV20-1; J: TRBJ2-7; D: NA
DNA: TGTGCCAGCAGTCCCCAGTCAGGGTTGGGGAGGGAAGCTTTCTTT; CDR3: CASSPQSGLGREAFF; size: many; V: TRBV28; J: TRBJ1-1; D: NA
DNA: TGCAGTGCTAGCCAGGGGGCCGGAAACACCATATATTTT; CDR3: CSASQGAGNTIYF; size: many; V: TRBV20-1; J: TRBJ1-3; D: TRBD1
DNA: TGTGCCAGCAGTGAAGGGGGGGGGAGCACTGAAGCTTTCTTT; CDR3: CASSEGGGSTEAFF; size: many; V: TRBV6-1; J: TRBJ1-1; D: NA
DNA: TGTGCCAGCAGCTTAGCTGGGACAGGGGGCGGTGAAGCTTTCTTT; CDR3: CASSLAGTGGGEAFF; size: NA; V: TRBV7-9; J: TRBJ1-1; D: TRBD1
DNA: TGTGCCAGCAGTTACTCGAGGGTCGAGGGAGTGAACGCTGAAGCTTTCTTT; CDR3: CASSYSRVEGVNAEAFF; size: NA; V: TRBV6-5; J: TRBJ1-1; D: NA
DNA: TGTGCCACCAGTGAGTTACTAGCGGGAGGCGAGCAGTTCTTC; CDR3: CATSELLAGGEQFF; size: NA; V: TRBV24-1; J: TRBJ2-1; D: TRBD2
DNA: TGTGCCAGCAGCTCCAACAGGGGCAGCACAGATACGCAGTATTTT; CDR3: CASSSNRGSTDTQYF; size: many; V: TRBV7-9; J: TRBJ2-3; D: TRBD1
DNA: TGCGCCAGCAGCCAGACTGCCCGGGACATTCAGTACTTC; CDR3: CASSQTARDIQYF; size: few; V: TRBV4-1; J: TRBJ2-4; D: NA
DNA: TGCAGTGCTAGAGATGCCCGACAGGGGGCTGGGGAGCAGTACTTC; CDR3: CSARDARQGAGEQYF; size: many; V: TRBV20-1; J: TRBJ2-7; D: TRBD1
DNA: TGTGCCAGCAAGGCCAAGGGTTCGAGAAACATTCAGTACTTC; CDR3: CASKAKGSRNIQYF; size: many; V: TRBV28; J: TRBJ2-4; D: NA
DNA: TGTGCCAGCGGGACTCCTCTGTCCGGGGAGCTGTTTTTT; CDR3: CASGTPLSGELFF; size: many; V: TRBV7-9; J: TRBJ2-2; D: NA
DNA: TGTGCCACCAGCAGATCCTCGGGTAGGGGGGACGATGAGCAGTTCTTC; CDR3: CATSRSSGRGDDEQFF; size: NA; V: TRBV15; J: TRBJ2-1; D: NA
DNA: TGTGCCAGCAGTTTACTAGCGGGAGAAGAGAAATTTGCCGAGCAGTACTTC; CDR3: CASSLLAGEEKFAEQYF; size: NA; V: TRBV28; J: TRBJ2-7; D: TRBD2
DNA: TGTGCCAGCAGTTTTGCGGGACAATCCTACGAGCAGTACTTC; CDR3: CASSFAGQSYEQYF; size: many; V: TRBV28; J: TRBJ2-7; D: NA
DNA: TGTGCCAGCAGCTTGGCCAGGAGATCCCCGGTTAGTGAGCAGTTCTTC; CDR3: CASSLARRSPVSEQFF; size: NA; V: TRBV5-4; J: TRBJ2-1; D: NA
DNA: TGTGCCAGCAGCAACCGACAGGGCAGTACAACCTATGGCTACACCTTC; CDR3: CASSNRQGSTTYGYTF; size: many; V: TRBV7-2; J: TRBJ1-2; D: TRBD1
DNA: TGTGCCAGCAGTATGACAGGGGGAAGTGAAGAGCAGTACTTC; CDR3: CASSMTGGSEEQYF; size: few; V: TRBV27; J: TRBJ2-7; D: TRBD1
DNA: TGTGCCAGCAGTTTTTTGCAATTTAACACTGAAGCTTTCTTT; CDR3: CASSFLQFNTEAFF; size: NA; V: TRBV6-2/TRBV6-3; J: TRBJ1-1; D: NA
DNA: TGTGCCAGCAGTTGGGCAGGGACTGACTACGATGAGCAGTTCTTC; CDR3: CASSWAGTDYDEQFF; size: NA; V: TRBV27; J: TRBJ2-1; D: NA
DNA: TGTGCCAGCAGCTTCGGTAGGGCCCCCACAGATACGCAGTATTTT; CDR3: CASSFGRAPTDTQYF; size: few; V: TRBV11-3; J: TRBJ2-3; D: NA
DNA: TGCGCCAGCAGCTTGGGGGCAGGGGGGAACACTGAAGCTTTCTTT; CDR3: CASSLGAGGNTEAFF; size: many; V: TRBV5-1; J: TRBJ1-1; D: TRBD1
DNA: TGTGCCAGCAGTTACTTGACAGGGAGCGAGCAGTACTTC; CDR3: CASSYLTGSEQYF; size: many; V: TRBV6-5; J: TRBJ2-7; D: TRBD1
DNA: TGTGCCAGCACCGACAGGGGGCGCAAAGCCGGGGAGCTGTTTTTT; CDR3: CASTDRGRKAGELFF; size: few; V: TRBV6-1; J: TRBJ2-2; D: TRBD1
DNA: TGTGCCAGTAGTATAGCTGGAGGGCCTCCCTACGAGCAGTACTTC; CDR3: CASSIAGGPPYEQYF; size: NA; V: TRBV19; J: TRBJ2-7; D: NA
DNA: TGTGCCAGCAGCGTCGCGGCGAACACCGGGGAGCTGTTTTTT; CDR3: CASSVAANTGELFF; size: few; V: TRBV9; J: TRBJ2-2; D: NA
DNA: TGTGCCGTACAACAGGGAAGGGAGACCCAGTACTTC; CDR3: CAVQQGRETQYF; size: NA; V: TRBV7-9; J: TRBJ2-5; D: NA
DNA: TGTGCCACCGCGCCGCCGGGGGGCGCATTTCTCACGAACACTGAAGCTTTCTTT; CDR3: CATAPPGGAFLTNTEAFF; size: few; V: TRBV12-3/TRBV12-4; J: TRBJ1-1; D: NA
DNA: TGCAGTGCTCTACGTCCTGGGCCGAGCACAGATACGCAGTATTTT; CDR3: CSALRPGPSTDTQYF; size: few; V: TRBV20-1; J: TRBJ2-3; D: NA
DNA: TGCAGTGCTGGGGGACTAGCGGGAGGGCGGAATGAGCAGTTCTTC; CDR3: CSAGGLAGGRNEQFF; size: many; V: TRBV20-1; J: TRBJ2-1; D: TRBD2
DNA: TGTGCCAGCAGCCGCCTTGGAAACACCATATATTTT; CDR3: CASSRLGNTIYF; size: NA; V: TRBV25-1; J: TRBJ1-3; D: NA
DNA: TGCAGTGCTAGAGAAGGGGCTGTCTACGAGCAGTACTTC; CDR3: CSAREGAVYEQYF; size: many; V: TRBV20-1; J: TRBJ2-7; D: NA
DNA: TGTGCCAGCAGCCCCTACAGGGAGATCTACAATGAGCAGTTCTTC; CDR3: CASSPYREIYNEQFF; size: few; V: TRBV27; J: TRBJ2-1; D: NA
DNA: TGTGCCAGCTCACCACGAAAGGGAGGGTCCTACAATGAGCAGTTCTTC; CDR3: CASSPRKGGSYNEQFF; size: many; V: TRBV18; J: TRBJ2-1; D: TRBD2
DNA: TGCAGCGCTGTGGACAATCGATACGAGCAGTACTTC; CDR3: CSAVDNRYEQYF; size: few; V: TRBV29-1; J: TRBJ2-7; D: NA
DNA: TGTGCCAGCAGCCTCCCGGGCGCGGGAGCATTAAATGAGCAGTTCTTC; CDR3: CASSLPGAGALNEQFF; size: few; V: TRBV5-6; J: TRBJ2-1; D: TRBD2
DNA: TGTGCCAGCAGTTTAGCAACCTACTATGGCTACACCTTC; CDR3: CASSLATYYGYTF; size: many; V: TRBV12-3/TRBV12-4; J: TRBJ1-2; D: NA
DNA: TGTGCCAGTAGTTATGCGGTAGCGGGAAACTCCTACGAGCGGTACTTC; CDR3: CASSYAVAGNSYERYF; size: NA; V: TRBV19; J: TRBJ2-7; D: TRBD2